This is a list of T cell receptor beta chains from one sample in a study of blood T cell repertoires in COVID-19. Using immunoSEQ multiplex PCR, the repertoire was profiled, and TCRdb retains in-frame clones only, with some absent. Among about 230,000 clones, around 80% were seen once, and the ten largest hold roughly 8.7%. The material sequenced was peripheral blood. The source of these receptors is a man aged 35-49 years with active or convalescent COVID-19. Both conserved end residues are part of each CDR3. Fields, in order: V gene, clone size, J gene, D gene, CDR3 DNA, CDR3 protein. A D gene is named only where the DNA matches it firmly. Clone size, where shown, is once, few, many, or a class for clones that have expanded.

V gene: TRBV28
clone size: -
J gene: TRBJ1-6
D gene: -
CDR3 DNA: TGTGCCAGCAGTTCCCCTGACTACGCCAGGACCCTCCACTTT
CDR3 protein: CASSSPDYARTLHF

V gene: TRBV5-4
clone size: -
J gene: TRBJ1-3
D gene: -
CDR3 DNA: TGTGCCAGCAGCTTGACAGGGTCGGGAAACACCATATATTTT
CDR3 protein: CASSLTGSGNTIYF

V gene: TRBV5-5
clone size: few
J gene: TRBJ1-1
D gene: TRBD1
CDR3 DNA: TGTGCCAGCAGCACATCCCCAGGGGGAGTCCCCGCTGAAGCTTTCTTT
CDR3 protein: CASSTSPGGVPAEAFF

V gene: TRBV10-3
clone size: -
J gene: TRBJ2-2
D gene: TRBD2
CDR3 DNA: TGTGCCATCATGATGGGACTAGCGGGAGCCGGGGAGCTGTTTTTT
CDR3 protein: CAIMMGLAGAGELFF

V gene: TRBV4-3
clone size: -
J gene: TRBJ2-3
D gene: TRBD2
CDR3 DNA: TGCGCCAGCAGCCAAGATCTAGCGGGGGGCACAGATACGCAGTATTTT
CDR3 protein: CASSQDLAGGTDTQYF

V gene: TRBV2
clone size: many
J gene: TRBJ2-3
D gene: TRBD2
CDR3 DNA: TGTGCCAGCAGTGAACGCCTAGCGGGGGATTTCACAGATACGCAGTATTTT
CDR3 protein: CASSERLAGDFTDTQYF

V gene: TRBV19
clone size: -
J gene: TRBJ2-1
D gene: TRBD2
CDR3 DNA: TGTGCCAGTAGTACAGGAGGCGGGGGGGTGTACAATGAGCAGTTCTTC
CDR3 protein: CASSTGGGGVYNEQFF

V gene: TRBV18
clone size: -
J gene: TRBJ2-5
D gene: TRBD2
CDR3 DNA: TGTGCCAGCTCACCTAGCGGGAGGGGAGAGACCCAGTACTTC
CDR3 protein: CASSPSGRGETQYF

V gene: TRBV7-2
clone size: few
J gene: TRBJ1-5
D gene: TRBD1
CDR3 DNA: TGTGCCAGCAGCTTAATGGGACAGGGTAATCAGCCCCAGCATTTT
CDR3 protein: CASSLMGQGNQPQHF

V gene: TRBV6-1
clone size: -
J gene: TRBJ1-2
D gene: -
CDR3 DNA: TGTGCCAGCAGTGAAGCTATGGGAGGGAACGGCTACACCTTC
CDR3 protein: CASSEAMGGNGYTF

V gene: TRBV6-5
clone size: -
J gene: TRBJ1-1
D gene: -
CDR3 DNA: TGTGCCAGCGGCCCGGGGTCGAGGAACACTGAAGCTTTCTTT
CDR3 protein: CASGPGSRNTEAFF

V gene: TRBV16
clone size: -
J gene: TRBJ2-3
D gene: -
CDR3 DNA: TGTGCCAGCAGCCAACTAGGTGGAACAGATACGCAGTATTTT
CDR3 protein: CASSQLGGTDTQYF

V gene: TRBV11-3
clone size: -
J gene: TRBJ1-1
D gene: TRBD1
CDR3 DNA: TGTGCCAGCAGCCAAAGGACAGGGGGCAAGGGAACTGAAGCTTTCTTT
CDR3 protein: CASSQRTGGKGTEAFF

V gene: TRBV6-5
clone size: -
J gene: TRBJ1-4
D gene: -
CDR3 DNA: TGTGCCAGCATGAGTACAGGGAAGGGCAAACTGTTTTTT
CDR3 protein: CASMSTGKGKLFF

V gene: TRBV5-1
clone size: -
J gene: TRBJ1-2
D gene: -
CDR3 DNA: TGCGCCAGCAGCTTGAATGAGGGTAACTATGGCTACACCTTC
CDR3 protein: CASSLNEGNYGYTF

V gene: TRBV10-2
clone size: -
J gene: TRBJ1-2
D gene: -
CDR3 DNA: TGCGCCAGCAGTGAGAGGACAGAAAACTATGGCTACACCTTC
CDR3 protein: CASSERTENYGYTF

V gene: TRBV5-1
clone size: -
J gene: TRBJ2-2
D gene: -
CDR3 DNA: TGCGCCAGCGGCTCGAGAAACACCGGGGAGCTGTTTTTT
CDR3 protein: CASGSRNTGELFF

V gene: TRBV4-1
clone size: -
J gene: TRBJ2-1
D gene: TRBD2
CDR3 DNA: TGCGCCAGCAGCCAAGAAGGACTAGCACGAGAGCAGTTCTTC
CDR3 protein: CASSQEGLAREQFF